These 23 T cell receptor beta chains were sequenced from one sample in a study of OX40 agonist ivuxolimab in advanced cancers. Data came from immunoSEQ multiplex PCR; TCRdb stores just in-frame clones and leaves some out. The sample contains over 55,000 clones, approximately 93% of which appear only once. The material sequenced was CD4+ or CD8+ T cells sorted from blood, taken in a trial of the OX40 agonist ivuxolimab. These receptors were taken from an adult with an advanced solid tumor such as melanoma, head and neck, liver or kidney cancer.

The chain combines TRBV7-2 with TRBJ2-3, with 9 bases identical to TRBD1. The CDR3 runs 15 residues. CDR1 is SGHTA, CDR2 FQGNSA, per germline. Losses at the gene ends were 5 bases for V and 0 bases for J; bases not matched to a gene: 3. The CDR3 DNA is TGTGCCAGCAGCCCTGACAGGGGGAGCACAGATACGCAGTATTTT. It codes for CASSPDRGSTDTQYF.

The chain is built from TRBV18 and TRBJ1-4; weak D call: TRBD1 (5 bases). The CDR3 sequence is 14 residues long. Germline V gene sequence: CDR1 KGHSH, CDR2 LQKENI. The ends were cut back, 3 bases at V and 5 bases at J, with 10 bases in the middle. In DNA form, the CDR3 reads TGTGCCAGCTCACCGACAGCCCGAAATGAAAAACTGTTTTTT. Its protein is CASSPTARNEKLFF.

The V call is TRBV18, the J call TRBJ1-2; no reliable D call. Trimming removed 0 bases from V and 1 base from J, with 6 bases in between. The CDR3 loop spans 14 amino acids. Per the germline V gene, CDR1 is KGHSH and CDR2 is LQKENI. The DNA for the CDR3 is TGTGCCAGCTCACCACCCACGGGTAACTATGGCTACACCTTC. Encoded protein: CASSPPTGNYGYTF.

The J gene is TRBJ2-7, the V gene TRBV6-6; the match to TRBD1 covers 10 bases. The CDR3 has 15 amino acids. Germline V gives CDR1 MNHNY, CDR2 SVGAGI (reference sequence). V gave up 2 bases and J gave up 4 bases; unmatched junction bases: 5. The CDR3 DNA sequence: TGTGCCAGCAGTTACGGGGGACAGGGGTTATACGAGCAGTACTTC. Protein product: CASSYGGQGLYEQYF.

The gene calls are TRBV11-3 and TRBJ1-1, with D hard to call. CDR3 size: 14 residues. V shed 1 base and J shed 7 bases, with 13 bases lying between them. The germline gives CDR1 SGHNT, CDR2 YENEEA. DNA of the CDR3: TGTGCCAGCAGCTTAGGGATAACGGGCGGTGAAGCTTTCTTT. The encoded protein is CASSLGITGGEAFF.

This sequence joins TRBV30 and TRBJ2-4; D assignment may be TRBD1 or TRBD2 (5 bases each). Per germline, CDR1 GTSNPN and CDR2 SVGIG (reference sequence). Trimming removed 1 base at V and 7 bases at J, with 11 bases between. This CDR3 has 13 residues. DNA for the CDR3: TGTGCCTGGAGTGGCCAGGGACCGAACATTCAGTACTTC. Residues: CAWSGQGPNIQYF.

Only one count was recorded for this clone. The rearrangement uses TRBV7-8 and TRBJ1-6; D is unresolved. The CDR3 totals 12 residues. Looked up from germline, CDR1 is SGHVS and CDR2 is FQNEAQ. V lost 3 bases, J lost 9 bases, and 6 bases lay in between. The CDR3 nucleotides are TGTGCCAGCAGCTTTAGTCTTTCACCCCTCCACTTT. Its translation: CASSFSLSPLHF.

This chain uses TRBV18 with TRBJ2-7; TRBD1 agrees at 12 bases. This CDR3 comprises 14 residues. V shed 6 bases and J 4 bases; nucleotides not matched to a gene: 4. In germline, CDR1 is KGHSH, CDR2 LQKENI. The CDR3 nucleotides read TGTGCCAGCTCGGGGACAGGGGGCGGTTACGAGCAGTACTTC. Encoded protein: CASSGTGGGYEQYF. The full variable domain, with the rest looked up from reference TRBV18 and TRBJ2-7, is NAGVMQNPRHLVRRRGQEARLRCSPMKGHSHVYWYRQLPEEGLKFMVYLQKENIIDESGMPKERFSAEFPKEGPSILRIQQVVRGDSAAYFCASSGTGGGYEQYFGPGTRLTVT.

V and J are TRBV7-9 and TRBJ2-5, with D maybe TRBD2 (6 bases). Looked up from germline, CDR1 is SEHNR and CDR2 is FQNEAQ (reference sequence). This CDR3 comprises 14 residues. The V gene lost 1 base and the J gene lost 2 bases, with 8 bases spanning the gap. The CDR3 here is CASSLGGGQETQYF. The CDR3 nucleotides are TGTGCCAGCAGCTTAGGTGGGGGGCAAGAGACCCAGTACTTC.

CDR3 DNA: TGTGCCAGCAGTGAAGTAGGTGCGGGCAGGGGAGGGCCGAACCAAGAGACCCAGTACTTC. This gives the protein CASSEVGAGRGGPNQETQYF. The V gene is TRBV6-1, the J gene TRBJ2-5, with D perhaps TRBD2 (7 bases). Germline-derived CDR1 and CDR2 are MNHNS and SASEGT. The CDR3 sequence is 20 residues long. The germline V and J ends were trimmed by 1 base and 0 bases, with 24 bases remaining between them.

This clone was counted between two and nine times. This chain connects TRBV19 to TRBJ1-1; tentative D call: TRBD1 (6 bases). V lost 0 bases, J lost 5 bases, and 13 bases lay in between. The CDR3 is made up of 15 amino acids. The germline CDR1 and CDR2 sequences are LNHDA and SQIVND (reference sequence). The DNA for the CDR3 is TGTGCCAGTAGTATAGACGGGACAATGGGTACTGAAGCTTTCTTT. Amino acid sequence: CASSIDGTMGTEAFF.

The chain has TRBV7-9 and TRBJ2-1; 9 nucleotides line up with TRBD1. Germline CDR1 and CDR2: SEHNR and FQNEAQ (reference sequence). There are 15 residues in the CDR3. V was pared by 5 bases and J by 2 bases, with 4 bases of the junction left unmatched. CDR3 in amino acids: CASSPGQGPYNEQFF. CDR3 coding DNA: TGTGCCAGCAGCCCGGGACAGGGTCCCTACAATGAGCAGTTCTTC.

This clone was detected a few times. The rearrangement links TRBV27 to TRBJ2-5, with 7 bases fitting TRBD2. The junction had 5 bases not matched to a gene; V was cut back by 3 bases and J by 4 bases. Germline V CDR1 and CDR2: MNHEY, SMNVEV (reference sequence). The CDR3 length is 14 residues. Written as DNA, the CDR3 is TGTGCCAGCAGTTTGGGGGGGGACCGAGAGACCCAGTACTTC. Translation: CASSLGGDRETQYF.

The chain has TRBV19 and TRBJ1-2; D not resolved. Per germline, CDR1 LNHDA and CDR2 SQIVND (reference sequence). The CDR3 is made up of 13 amino acids. Trimming removed 6 bases at V and 4 bases at J, with 12 bases between. The CDR3 DNA sequence: TGTGCCAGTAGGAGGTCCCGGGGCTATGGCTACACCTTC. This gives the protein CASRRSRGYGYTF.

The chain joins TRBV10-1 to TRBJ2-1, with TRBD1 identical over 9 bases. The CDR3 totals 14 residues. Unmatched junction bases numbered 6, after V lost 5 bases and J lost 7 bases. Germline V gene sequence: CDR1 WNHNN, CDR2 SYGVQD (reference sequence). CDR3 DNA: TGCGCCAGCAGTCCCGGGACAGGGTTGAATGAGCAGTTCTTC. It yields the protein CASSPGTGLNEQFF.

The gene calls are TRBV30 and TRBJ2-7; no firm D call. The CDR3 sequence is 11 residues long. Deletions cut 5 bases from V and 0 bases from J, with 5 bases between. Germline CDR1 reads GTSNPN; CDR2 reads SVGIG (reference sequence). The CDR3 region is CAWAGSYEQYF. The CDR3 DNA sequence: TGTGCCTGGGCCGGCTCCTACGAGCAGTACTTC.

This clone was seen a handful of times. The chain carries TRBV7-9 and TRBJ1-4; D is unclear. The V gene's germline CDR1 is SEHNR and CDR2 FQNEAQ (reference sequence). This CDR3 is 15 amino acids long. Trimming removed 3 bases at V and 1 base at J, with 9 bases between. CDR3 coding DNA: TGTGCCAGCAGCTTGGACCCTGGAACTAATGAAAAACTGTTTTTT. Translated: CASSLDPGTNEKLFF.

As to this clone: This sample includes further DNA sequences coding for the same CDR3. The chain uses TRBV7-7 and TRBJ2-1; TRBD2 is a possible D gene (6 bases). The CDR3 length is 15 residues. Between the trimmed V and J ends, which lost 3 bases and 6 bases, there was a span of 15 bases. In germline, CDR1 is SSHAT, CDR2 FNYEAQ (reference sequence). The DNA of the CDR3 is TGTGCCAGCAGCTTGGAGGGTGGGGGAGGCAATGAGCAGTTCTTC. Translated, it gives CASSLEGGGGNEQFF.

The chain employs TRBV28 and TRBJ1-2; D unclear. Deletions cut 8 bases from V and 5 bases from J, with 15 bases between. Germline V lookup: CDR1 MDHEN, CDR2 SYDVKM. The CDR3 is 13 amino acids. CDR3 DNA sequence: TGTGCCAGCTCCGGCTCTAAAGTGTATGGCTACACCTTC. The encoded protein is CASSGSKVYGYTF.

This clone appeared once. This rearrangement joins TRBV7-2 to TRBJ2-7; weak D call: TRBD2 (5 bases). The ends were cut back, 4 bases at V and 1 base at J, with 14 bases in the middle. The CDR3 sequence is 15 residues long. Germline V gene lookup returns CDR1 SGHTA and CDR2 FQGNSA. CDR3 region: CASSSRAGPSYEQYF. The CDR3 nucleotides read TGTGCCAGCAGCTCTCGGGCGGGCCCTTCCTACGAGCAGTACTTC. Looking up the rest from reference TRBV7-2 and TRBJ2-7 gives the full variable domain: GAGVSQSPSNKVTEKGKDVELRCDPISGHTALYWYRQSLGQGLEFLIYFQGNSAPDKSGLPSDRFSAERTGGSVSTLTIQRTQQEDSAVYLCASSSRAGPSYEQYFGPGTRLTVT.

The rearrangement joins TRBV5-6 to TRBJ2-7; 7 positions agree with TRBD1. Germline trimming cut 3 bases from V and 4 bases from J; bases unmatched to any gene: 7. The CDR3 is 14 amino acids. Germline CDR1 reads SGHDT; CDR2 reads YYEEEE. This CDR3 is CASSSYRGVYEQYF. The CDR3 coding sequence is TGTGCCAGCAGCTCGTACAGGGGTGTATACGAGCAGTACTTC.

To note about this clone: A read error may account for a junction end that differs from germline. The V gene is TRBV19, the J gene TRBJ2-3, with D possibly TRBD2 on 6 matching bases. Germline CDR1 is LNHDA and CDR2 is SQIVND (reference sequence). The CDR3 is 11 amino acids. CDR3 sequence reads: CASGILGLQYF. As DNA, the CDR3 is TGTGCCAGTGGTATCTTGGGACTCCAGTATTTT.

V usage is TRBV5-1 and J usage is TRBJ2-1, with 10 nucleotides matching TRBD1. The CDR3 spans 15 residues. The germline V gene encodes CDR1 SGHRS and CDR2 YFSETQ. V was pared by 5 bases and J by 6 bases, with 8 bases of the junction left unmatched. CDR3 nucleotides: TGCGCCAGCAGGCAGGGGACAGGGGCGCCCAATGAGCAGTTCTTC. This translates into CASRQGTGAPNEQFF.